These T cell receptor beta chains were read from a single sample in a study of identical twins. A single record per CDR3 protein comes from TCRdb applying MiXCR to the 5' RACE reads. In the table there are about 290,000 distinct CDR3 sequences, roughly 10% of which are singletons. These data also featured in a second study, about yellow fever vaccine responses in identical twins.

The sequencing sample was made of CD8+ T cells sorted from blood. These receptors came from a woman between 18 and 29 years old in good health. The conserved cysteine and the conserved F or W are not part of the CDR3 here. The order of the fields is clone size, J gene, V gene, CDR3 protein. Clone size is stated in some rows and not others, as once, few, many or a class when expanded.

NA	TRBJ2-1	TRBV4-1	ASSQVRGSSYNEQF
many	TRBJ2-4	TRBV21-1	ASSNPGTVKNIQY
few	TRBJ2-7	TRBV5-1	ASSEPGQGAYEQY
few	TRBJ2-7	TRBV20-1	SASREVLPYEQY
NA	TRBJ2-5	TRBV6-1	ASSEGWEKGVSETQY
many	TRBJ2-7	TRBV27	ASSPALGGGSYEQY
many	TRBJ2-1	TRBV7-6	ASSGGGSGYNEQF
many	TRBJ2-1	TRBV4-1	ASSQDRASRYNEQF
NA	TRBJ2-3	TRBV29-1	SAIDALADTQY
NA	TRBJ2-7	TRBV7-8	ASSPSPAGGPHEQY
few	TRBJ2-7	TRBV20-1	SARDLALTYEQY
many	TRBJ1-1	TRBV7-2	ASSLDGPKAF
few	TRBJ2-1	TRBV28	ASSQGAMVNEQF
NA	TRBJ2-7	TRBV30	AWGLDGALTEQY
few	TRBJ1-2	TRBV6-5	ASSSQGANYGYT
many	TRBJ2-3	TRBV9	ASSAGLAAIGDTQY
NA	TRBJ2-5	TRBV12-3/TRBV12-4	ASSPPGLAGAGTQY
few	TRBJ2-1	TRBV9	ASSPLAGGVREQF
NA	TRBJ2-3	TRBV9	ASSVIAGGLQY
NA	TRBJ2-5	TRBV6-2/TRBV6-3	ASSPTITEGTQY
few	TRBJ1-4	TRBV7-9	ASSLYGGRNEKLF
many	TRBJ2-7	TRBV5-6	ASSLTSGGSYEQY
many	TRBJ2-7	TRBV5-5	ASSFTNEQY
many	TRBJ1-5	TRBV6-2/TRBV6-3	ASSYTDSHQPQH
NA	TRBJ2-7	TRBV7-9	ASSLAGLAGGIEQY
NA	TRBJ2-1	TRBV4-3	ASSQARDGSYNEQF
many	TRBJ2-7	TRBV29-1	SARQGTLDYEQY
NA	TRBJ2-1	TRBV7-9	ASSKTSGVHHEQF